What follows are 15 T cell receptor beta chains derived from one specimen sequenced in a study of blood T cell repertoires in COVID-19. Assay: immunoSEQ multiplex PCR; the TCRdb copy retains only in-frame clones and omits some. The data hold 75,000 to 95,000 clones, with roughly 82% observed a single time. The sample comprised peripheral blood. Receptor source: a man in his 60s with acute or convalescent COVID-19.

The chain couples TRBV6-1 to TRBJ1-5, with 8 bases lining up with TRBD1. V lost 4 bases to trimming and J lost 4 bases; unmatched junction nucleotides: 12. Germline loops: CDR1 MNHNS, CDR2 SASEGT. The CDR3 runs to 17 residues. The CDR3 DNA follows: TGTGCCAGCAGTGCCCCTTGGGGACAGGCCCTAAATCAGCCCCAGCATTTT. It specifies CASSAPWGQALNQPQHF.

V gene TRBV5-1 combines with J gene TRBJ1-1, with a possible D match to TRBD1 (5 bases). Trimming left V 0 bases short and J 0 bases short, with 6 bases between. This CDR3 is 14 amino acids long. CDR1 is SGHRS and CDR2 is YFSETQ in the germline V gene. In nucleotides, the CDR3 is TGCGCCAGCAGCTTGGACAGGATGAACACTGAAGCTTTCTTT. It codes for CASSLDRMNTEAFF.

The rearrangement links TRBV5-1 to TRBJ1-6; TRBD1 aligns across 9 bases. CDR1 is SGHRS and CDR2 is YFSETQ in the germline V gene. The length of the CDR3 is 18 residues. The trim removed 1 base at V and 2 bases at J, leaving 7 bases unmatched. CDR3 in amino acids: CASSLTGTGLTYNSPLHF. The CDR3 DNA reads as TGCGCCAGCAGCTTGACCGGGACAGGGCTAACCTATAATTCACCCCTCCACTTT.

The chain combines TRBV11-2 with TRBJ1-2, with a tentative D call TRBD1 (6 bases). Germline loops: CDR1 SGHAT, CDR2 FQNNGV. There are 16 residues in the CDR3. V was clipped by 1 base and J by 4 bases, with 16 bases between them. Here the CDR3 DNA reads TGTGCCAGCAGCTTAGCCCCGACAGGAGGCTCCTATGGCTACACCTTC. It translates to CASSLAPTGGSYGYTF.

The rearrangement uses TRBV7-9 and TRBJ2-5; D perhaps matches TRBD1 (6 bases). The length of the CDR3 is 13 residues. CDR1 is SEHNR and CDR2 is FQNEAQ in the germline V gene (reference sequence). The V gene lost 4 bases and the J gene lost 2 bases, with 8 bases spanning the gap. Written as DNA, the CDR3 is TGTGCCAGCAGCTCGCAGGGGCAAGAGACCCAGTACTTC. Encoded protein: CASSSQGQETQYF. The full variable domain, with the rest looked up from reference TRBV7-9 and TRBJ2-5, is DTGVSQNPRHKITKRGQNVTFRCDPISEHNRLYWYRQTLGQGPEFLTYFQNEAQLEKSRLLSDRFSAERPKGSFSTLEIQRTEQGDSAMYLCASSSQGQETQYFGPGTRLLVL.

This chain links TRBV4-2 with TRBJ1-4; no reliable D call. The CDR3 consists of 17 residues. The germline V and J ends were trimmed by 0 bases and 1 base, with 12 bases remaining between them. Germline V CDR1 and CDR2: LGHNA, YNFKEQ. This CDR3 reads CASSQEKGGGTNEKLFF. Here the CDR3 DNA reads TGTGCCAGCAGCCAAGAAAAGGGTGGAGGAACTAATGAAAAACTGTTTTTT.

The rearrangement uses TRBV7-9 and TRBJ1-5, with 9 bases matching TRBD1. Germline loops: CDR1 SEHNR, CDR2 FQNEAQ (reference sequence). This CDR3 is built from 15 residues. J was trimmed by 7 bases and V by 1 base; bases with no gene match: 5. In nucleotides, the CDR3 is TGTGCCAGCAGCTTAGGCGGGACAGGGTGGCAGCCCCAGCATTTT. Protein: CASSLGGTGWQPQHF.

The V gene is TRBV27, the J gene TRBJ1-4; the D gene is possibly TRBD1 (5 bases). The CDR3 has 15 amino acids. Germline loops: CDR1 MNHEY, CDR2 SMNVEV (reference sequence). The V end lost 4 bases, the J end lost 7 bases, and 16 bases lay between the germline ends. Here the CDR3 reads CASSSGVPPSEKLFF. The CDR3 nucleotides read TGTGCCAGCAGTTCGGGGGTCCCACCGAGTGAAAAACTGTTTTTT.

The chain links TRBV9 to TRBJ2-5, with 11 bases that match TRBD2. CDR3 length: 19 amino acids. The J segment lost 0 bases and the V segment lost 0 bases, leaving 10 bases of the junction unmatched. The germline V gene encodes CDR1 SGDLS and CDR2 YYNGEE. The CDR3 is CASSVAPLAGGGYQETQYF. CDR3 DNA: TGTGCCAGCAGCGTAGCCCCGCTAGCGGGGGGCGGGTACCAAGAGACCCAGTACTTC.

The chain carries TRBV15 and TRBJ2-1, with D maybe TRBD1 (6 bases). The CDR3 sequence is 15 residues long. Trimming removed 0 bases at V and 4 bases at J, with 10 bases between. Per the germline V gene, CDR1 is LNHNV and CDR2 is YYDKDF (reference sequence). CDR3 loop: CATSRDGGQYNEQFF. CDR3 nucleotides: TGTGCCACCAGCAGAGATGGAGGACAGTACAATGAGCAGTTCTTC.

The V and J genes are TRBV5-4 and TRBJ2-5; TRBD1 might be the D (5 bases). CDR3 length: 14 residues. Germline V gene lookup returns CDR1 SGHNT and CDR2 YYREEE (reference sequence). V was cut by 0 bases and J by 2 bases, with 8 bases left in between. The CDR3 bases are TGTGCCAGCAGCTTGGGCAGGGCACAAGAGACCCAGTACTTC. Translation gives CASSLGRAQETQYF.

The chain couples TRBV6-2 or TRBV6-3 to TRBJ1-5, with TRBD1 matching over 9 bases. The CDR3 is 16 residues long. CDR1 and CDR2 (germline): MNHEY, SVGEGT. Germline trimming cut 1 base from V and 7 bases from J; bases unmatched to any gene: 8. The DNA of the CDR3 is TGTGCCAGCAGTTACTTGGGACAGGGAATAGGACAGCCCCAGCATTTT. Translation gives CASSYLGQGIGQPQHF.

The genes are TRBV16 and TRBJ2-7; no clear D. The CDR3 has 13 residues. Germline assignment: CDR1 KGHSY and CDR2 FQNENV. With 0 bases removed from V and 3 bases from J, the gap between germline ends came to 6 bases. The CDR3 DNA sequence: TGTGCCAGCAGCCAATCGTGGAGCTACGAGCAGTACTTC. It encodes CASSQSWSYEQYF.

The gene calls are TRBV6-5 and TRBJ2-7; possibly TRBD1 for D (6 bases). There are 14 residues in the CDR3. V was clipped by 7 bases and J by 1 base, with 14 bases between them. From germline, CDR1 is MNHEY and CDR2 SVGAGI. Here the CDR3 reads CASTWGRGSYEQYV. The CDR3 nucleotides are TGTGCCAGCACTTGGGGCAGGGGTTCCTACGAGCAGTACGTC.

The chain joins TRBV7-2 to TRBJ1-5; 8 bases fit TRBD1. The J segment lost 6 bases and the V segment lost 1 base, leaving 8 bases of the junction unmatched. Germline values: CDR1 SGHTA, CDR2 FQGNSA. CDR3 length: 16 amino acids. The chain's CDR3 is CASSLGTGGGGQPQHF. The CDR3, as DNA: TGTGCCAGCAGCTTAGGAACAGGGGGAGGGGGTCAGCCCCAGCATTTT.